These 4 T cell receptor beta chains share one sample of origin, sequenced in a study of cytomegalovirus exposure and HLA in healthy donors. The study ran its PCR with 60 Vbeta and 13 Jbeta primers. Some clones are missing from TCRdb's copy, which holds only in-frame ones; the method was immunoSEQ multiplex PCR. The sample lists around 160,000 clones; about three quarters were seen once. The specimen sequenced was PBMCs. The receptors shown here come from a woman between 40 and 50 years old in good health and CMV-seropositive.

The CDR3 region is CASSASGGGMNTEAFF. CDR3 bases: TGTGCCAGCAGCGCCTCGGGAGGGGGAATGAACACTGAAGCTTTCTTT. The chain joins TRBV9 to TRBJ1-1; D possibly corresponds to TRBD1 (6 bases). Germline assignment: CDR1 SGDLS and CDR2 YYNGEE. The ends were cut back, 3 bases at V and 0 bases at J, with 15 bases in the middle. This CDR3 has 16 residues.

This chain uses TRBV4-3 with TRBJ1-1; D unclear. Trimming stripped 0 bases from V and 3 bases from J, with 11 bases between. The V gene's germline CDR1 is LGHNA and CDR2 YSLEER. The CDR3 is made up of 15 amino acids. The CDR3 loop is CASSQDKHSDTEAFF. In nucleotides, the CDR3 is TGCGCCAGCAGCCAAGATAAGCACAGTGACACTGAAGCTTTCTTT.

The sample holds a few counts of this clone. V usage is TRBV27 and J usage is TRBJ2-6; TRBD1 matches at 10 bases. From germline, CDR1 is MNHEY and CDR2 SMNVEV (reference sequence). This CDR3 is built from 20 residues. V lost 7 bases, J lost 2 bases, and 17 bases stayed unmatched. CDR3 in DNA: TGTGCCAGCACCCTCCTTTGGGGGACAGGGGTACTCACTGGGGCCAACGTCCTGACTTTC. This gives the protein CASTLLWGTGVLTGANVLTF. The complete variable domain, with remaining parts taken from reference TRBV27 and TRBJ2-6, reads EAQVTQNPRYLITVTGKKLTVTCSQNMNHEYMSWYRQDPGLGLRQIYYSMNVEVTDKGDVPEGYKVSRKEKRNFPLILESPSPNQTSLYFCASTLLWGTGVLTGANVLTFGAGSRLTVL.

CDR3 nucleotides: TGTGCCAGCCACGGGACAGGGGGAGGGTCCCAGCATTTT. Translating gives CASHGTGGGSQHF. The chain uses TRBV6-5 and TRBJ1-5; 11 bases match TRBD1. V gave up 8 bases and J gave up 11 bases; unmatched junction bases: 8. The CDR3 extends over 13 amino acids. Germline assignment: CDR1 MNHEY and CDR2 SVGAGI.